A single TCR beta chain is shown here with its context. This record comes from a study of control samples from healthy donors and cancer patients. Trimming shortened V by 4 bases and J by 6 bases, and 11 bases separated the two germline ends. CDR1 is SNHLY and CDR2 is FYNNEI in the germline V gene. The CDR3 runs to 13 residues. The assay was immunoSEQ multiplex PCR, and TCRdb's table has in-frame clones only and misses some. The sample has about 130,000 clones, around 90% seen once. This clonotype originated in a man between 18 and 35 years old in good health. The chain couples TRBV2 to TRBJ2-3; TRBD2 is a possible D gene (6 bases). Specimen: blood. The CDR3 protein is CASSVGAGDTQYF. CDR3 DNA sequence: TGTGCCAGCAGTGTAGGGGCGGGGGATACGCAGTATTTT.